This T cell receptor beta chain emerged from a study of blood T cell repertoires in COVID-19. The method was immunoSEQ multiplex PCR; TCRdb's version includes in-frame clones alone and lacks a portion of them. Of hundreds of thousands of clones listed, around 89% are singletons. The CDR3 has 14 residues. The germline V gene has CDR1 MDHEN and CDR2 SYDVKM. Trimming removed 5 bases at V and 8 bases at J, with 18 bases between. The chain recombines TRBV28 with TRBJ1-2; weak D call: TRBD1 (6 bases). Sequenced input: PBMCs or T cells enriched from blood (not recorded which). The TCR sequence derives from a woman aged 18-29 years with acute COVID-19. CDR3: CASSLLNPGAGYTF. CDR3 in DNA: TGTGCCAGCAGTCTCCTTAACCCAGGGGCAGGCTACACCTTC.